This TCR beta chain is drawn from a study of neurological immune-mediated disorders. Findings and caveats of the study: Expansion of TCR clones was greatest in HTLV-1-associated myelopathy and smallest in multiple sclerosis, where it fell below that of healthy controls.

Time point meaning: longitudinal time-point 1 (baseline). This clonotype was seen repeatedly, ten times or more. The antigen is unknown. CDR3 length: 14 amino acids. Looked up from germline, CDR1 is DFQATT and CDR2 is SNEGSKA (reference sequence). V was cut by 7 bases and J by 2 bases, with 15 bases left in between. TCRdb passed the 5' RACE reads through MiXCR, listing each CDR3 protein once. The data show tens of thousands of distinct CDR3 sequences, with approximately 11% seen just once and around 7% held by the top ten. This clonotype was obtained from a male donor with HTLV-1-associated myelopathy (HAM/TSP). The J gene is TRBJ1-5, the V gene TRBV20-1; D not certain. The sample was PBMCs. CDR3 sequence: CSVGSGVGNQPQHF. The CDR3 DNA reads as TGCAGTGTCGGTTCGGGTGTTGGCAATCAGCCCCAGCATTTT.